This T cell receptor (beta chain) is drawn from a study of T cells in Graves' hyperthyroidism and ophthalmopathy (dated 2019 in TCRdb). For the study in its entirety: Peripheral blood samples were taken at initial diagnosis, before any treatment was given. The 75 to 100 discovery patients were randomly split 7:3 into training and test sets. Thyroid tissue and blood T-cell repertoires from roughly 6 Graves' hyperthyroidism patients were also compared in the study. To identify TCR V-J signatures that set the groups apart, the researchers used a discovery cohort of 100 or so patients, made up of fewer than 50 with Graves' ophthalmopathy and about 59 with stable Graves' hyperthyroidism. An independent validation cohort of under 20 hyperthyroidism patients and more than 15 patients who later progressed to ophthalmopathy tested prospective prediction of ophthalmopathy. According to the paper, TCR Vbeta CDR3 sequencing was carried out on approximately 140 peripheral blood samples, which came from more than 40 ophthalmopathy, fewer than 80 hyperthyroidism and 17 progressor patients. Following sampling, methimazole starting at 30 mg daily was given to hyperthyroidism patients, and high-dose intravenous methylprednisolone was given to ophthalmopathy patients. General findings and caveats noted by the study authors: In validation, the model predicted progression to ophthalmopathy a median of roughly 6.2 months before onset, with roughly 71% sensitivity and around 76% specificity. A 13 V-J signature model separated ophthalmopathy from stable hyperthyroidism, with approximately 87% sensitivity and just under 84% specificity in cross-validation and 80%/75% in testing. No statistical method was used to set the sample size in advance, and investigators knew the group allocation. Most expanded thyroid clonotypes (frequency above 0.001) were also detected in blood, a finding suggesting that blood repertoires may reflect thyroid immune responses.

Ten or more counts support this clonotype. Its recognized antigen is unknown. No much larger clonotype is one base removed from it; base qualities were not supplied. TCR beta CDR3 regions were amplified from RNA transcripts. The TCR CDR3 was subjected to a first round of RT-PCR using the HTBI primer set and the Qiagen OneStep RT-PCR kit. Libraries were constructed in a second round of multiplex PCR, after which size selection and purification were performed. Paired-end sequencing of the libraries was performed with 100 bp reads on an Illumina HiSeq2000. Regarding the original processing steps: Raw data were processed with SOAPnuke, discarding reads with adapters, uncalled bases, mean Phred below 15, or no exact constant-primer or identifier match. High-quality paired reads were merged with COPE v1.2.5, and unique nucleotide sequences were defined as clonotypes. MiTCR v1.1 was used to align the clonotypes against IMGT TRBV, TRBD and TRBJ reference segments. Only V-J combinations with frequency above 0.0001, covering 99.2% of repertoires, were analysed. The TCS score was defined as the ratio of F50 (clonal expansion) to E x V (chaos), calculated using BLOSUM62-based TCRdist between CDR3 peptides within each V-J. Welch's t-statistics and random forest reduced some 510 V-J features to 13, which were used in a naive Bayes classifier (R e1071). Clones were called with MiXCR by TCRdb after fastp trimmed the public reads at Q25, and only in-frame beta chains were retained. Rows with one shared CDR3 protein collapse into an entry with the most common genes and DNA. These V and J calls derive from TCRdb rather than the authors' analysis. A total of a few hundred thousand distinct CDR3 sequences appear in this sample, around 16% of them only once. Clones ranked in the top ten supply about 7.7% of the sample.

A patient counted as having stable Graves' hyperthyroidism if no progression to ophthalmopathy occurred over 18 months of follow-up. Hyperthyroidism patients were newly diagnosed, had a disease duration of under 2 months, and were aged 18 to 65 years. Exclusion was applied to patients with uncontrolled infections, other autoimmune diseases, pregnancy or lactation. Diagnoses were based on clinical symptoms, serum thyroxine and TRAb, thyroid ultrasound and orbital computed tomography. PBMCs were separated from under 11 ml of fresh peripheral blood using Ficoll-Paque density gradient centrifugation. Total RNA was extracted using Trizol reagent, and RNA quality was assessed on an Agilent 2100 Bioanalyzer. V and J lose 4 bases and 6 bases, and a span of 16 bases separates them. CDR1 and CDR2 (SGHNT, YENEEA) derive from the germline V gene. Its CDR3 holds 15 amino acids, cysteine through phenylalanine. Only CDR3 DNA is held: 45 bases, read in frame from base 1.

This sequence originates from a woman between 18 and 30 years old with Graves' hyperthyroidism. The sample comprised blood. Here the chain combines TRBV11-3 and TRBJ2-1; the best D guess is TRBD2, with 6 bases matching. The bases read TGTGCCAGCAGCTACCTAGCGAGCGTAGTCAATGAGCAGTTCTTC. Its amino acids are CASSYLASVVNEQFF.